These 18 T cell receptor beta chains came from one sample sequenced in a study of early T cells in non-severe SARS-CoV-2 infection. A single record per CDR3 protein comes from TCRdb applying MiXCR to the 5' RACE reads. Of tens of thousands of distinct CDR3 sequences in the sample, 11% were seen once. Sequencing was performed on whole blood. These receptors were obtained from an adult who was a healthcare worker with PCR-confirmed SARS-CoV-2 infection or an uninfected control (not recorded which).

This clonotype turned up a few times. The chain couples TRBV7-9 to TRBJ2-3; D gene ambiguous. Germline values: CDR1 SEHNR, CDR2 FQNEAQ (reference sequence). The CDR3 sequence is 15 residues long. Trimming stripped 5 bases from V and 0 bases from J, with 12 bases between. CDR3 sequence (DNA): TGTGCCAGCAGCCCCCCGGGTGCTAGCACAGATACGCAGTATTTT. Translation: CASSPPGASTDTQYF.

As regards this clonotype: At one end the junction does not follow the germline gene, possibly because of a read error. V is TRBV29-1 and J is TRBJ2-7; tentative D call: TRBD2 (6 bases). The germline V gene has CDR1 SQVTM and CDR2 ANQGSEA. The CDR3 length is 14 residues. CDR3 sequence (DNA): TGCAGCGTCCCTTTCCTCGTTTGGGCGGGGAGTGCGCGCTTC. It specifies CSVPFLVWAGSARF.

This clonotype was seen repeatedly, ten times or more. V usage is TRBV12-5 and J usage is TRBJ2-7, with D hard to call. The V end was cut by 3 bases, the J end by 3 bases, with 6 bases between. Germline V CDR1 and CDR2: LGHNT, FRNRAP. This CDR3 contains 12 residues. In DNA form, the CDR3 reads TGTGCTAGTGGTTTAGTGAACTACGAGCAGTACTTC. Translating gives CASGLVNYEQYF.

This clonotype was observed many times. The chain has TRBV6-2 or TRBV6-3 and TRBJ2-7; D unclear. CDR1 is MNHEY, CDR2 SVGEGT, per germline. V was clipped by 3 bases and J by 0 bases, with 9 bases between them. The CDR3 has 14 amino acids. CDR3 protein: CASSYRASSYEQYF. CDR3 bases: TGTGCCAGCAGTTATCGGGCCAGCTCCTACGAGCAGTACTTC.

The CDR3 region has the DNA TGTGCCAGCAGTTTAGTGGGGAATCCGCAGTTCTTC. Translated, it gives CASSLVGNPQFF. This chain links TRBV27 with TRBJ2-1; D remains ambiguous. Germline V gene data show CDR1 as MNHEY and CDR2 as SMNVEV (reference sequence). V lost 2 bases to trimming and J lost 12 bases, with 11 bases between them. The CDR3 sequence is 12 residues long.

This clonotype has a count of ten or more. The V and J genes are TRBV6-1 and TRBJ2-7, with 8 bases matching TRBD1. From germline, CDR1 is MNHNS and CDR2 SASEGT. The trim removed 8 bases at V and 3 bases at J, leaving 6 bases unmatched. The CDR3 spans 13 residues. The chain's CDR3 is CASGDRSIYEQYF. DNA of the CDR3: TGTGCCAGCGGGGACAGGAGCATCTACGAGCAGTACTTC.

This clonotype has a count of ten or more. The V gene is TRBV6-5, the J gene TRBJ1-3; D is ambiguous. Trimming stripped 0 bases from V and 2 bases from J, with 5 bases between. The CDR3 contains 14 residues. The germline V gene encodes CDR1 MNHEY and CDR2 SVGAGI. In DNA, the CDR3 is TGTGCCAGCAGTTACTCAGGGACTGGAAACACCATATATTTT. It yields the protein CASSYSGTGNTIYF.

This clonotype has at least ten counts. The genes are TRBV3-1 and TRBJ2-7; no clear D. V was trimmed by 4 bases and J by 3 bases, leaving 10 bases between them. Germline CDR1 LGHDT, CDR2 YNNKEL (reference sequence). The CDR3 has 13 amino acids. CDR3 amino acids: CASSRTQFYEQYF. DNA of the CDR3: TGTGCCAGCAGCCGTACACAATTCTACGAGCAGTACTTC.

This clonotype has at least ten counts. This chain joins TRBV6-5 and TRBJ2-1; a possible D gene is TRBD1 (6 bases). The germline gives CDR1 MNHEY, CDR2 SVGAGI. The CDR3 runs 17 residues. With 0 bases removed from V and 0 bases from J, the gap between germline ends came to 12 bases. This chain's CDR3 is CASSYSANRASYNEQFF. The CDR3 DNA reads TGTGCCAGCAGTTACTCAGCTAACAGGGCCTCCTACAATGAGCAGTTCTTC.

This clonotype showed up many times. The J gene is TRBJ1-3, the V gene TRBV16; no firm D call. V was clipped by 0 bases and J by 0 bases, with 9 bases between them. Germline V gene lookup returns CDR1 KGHSY and CDR2 FQNENV. This CDR3 is built from 16 residues. CDR3: CASSQSVVVSGNTIYF. CDR3 nucleotides: TGTGCCAGCAGCCAATCGGTGGTTGTCTCTGGAAACACCATATATTTT.

This clonotype appeared a few times. This chain links TRBV9 with TRBJ2-1, with a possible D match to TRBD2 (6 bases). Trimming took off 0 bases at V and 4 bases at J, with 11 bases between the two ends. CDR3 length: 15 residues. Germline V gene data show CDR1 as SGDLS and CDR2 as YYNGEE. Here the CDR3 reads CASSVDGGVYNEQFF. CDR3 DNA: TGTGCCAGCAGCGTAGATGGCGGGGTTTACAATGAGCAGTTCTTC. Full variable domain (remainder filled in from reference TRBV9 and TRBJ2-1): DSGVTQTPKHLITATGQRVTLRCSPRSGDLSVYWYQQSLDQGLQFLIQYYNGEERAKGNILERFSAQQFPDLHSELNLSSLELGDSALYFCASSVDGGVYNEQFFGPGTRLTVL.

This clonotype was counted many times. This chain links TRBV2 with TRBJ2-5, with 7 bases aligning to TRBD1. The CDR3 has 15 amino acids. Germline V gives CDR1 SNHLY, CDR2 FYNNEI. J lost 0 bases, V lost 5 bases, and 6 bases had no gene match. The CDR3, as DNA: TGTGCCAGCAGTTTCCCAGGGACAGACCAAGAGACCCAGTACTTC. This translates into CASSFPGTDQETQYF.

This clonotype was seen repeatedly, ten times or more. The gene calls are TRBV28 and TRBJ2-1; 11 positions agree with TRBD2. With 4 bases clipped from V and 2 bases from J, the junction kept 4 bases outside the gene matches. This CDR3 is 16 amino acids long. Per the germline V gene, CDR1 is MDHEN and CDR2 is SYDVKM. The CDR3 reads CASSSPTSGAYNEQFF. CDR3 DNA: TGTGCCAGCAGTTCTCCGACTAGCGGGGCCTACAATGAGCAGTTCTTC.

This clonotype was seen many times. This sequence joins TRBV7-2 and TRBJ2-2; the D is unclear. CDR1 and CDR2 from the germline V gene are SGHTA and FQGNSA. This CDR3 is 14 amino acids long. Trimming cost V 6 bases and J 1 base, with 9 bases left between them. The CDR3 nucleotides are TGTGCCAGCAGAATGGGCAAGAACACCGGGGAGCTGTTTTTT. Protein product: CASRMGKNTGELFF.

This clonotype showed up many times. This chain links TRBV20-1 with TRBJ2-1, with 9 bases aligning to TRBD2. J was trimmed by 8 bases and V by 3 bases; bases with no gene match: 8. There are 14 residues in the CDR3. Germline values: CDR1 DFQATT, CDR2 SNEGSKA (reference sequence). The CDR3 region has the DNA TGCAGTGCTAGGGAGGCTAGCGGGACCGATGAGCAGTTCTTC. This codes for CSAREASGTDEQFF.

This clonotype was observed many times. This rearrangement joins TRBV5-5 to TRBJ2-3, with D possibly TRBD1 on 5 matching bases. Germline assignment: CDR1 SGHKS and CDR2 YYEKEE (reference sequence). V lost 0 bases and J 1 base, leaving 9 bases between the germline ends. The length of the CDR3 is 15 residues. CDR3 amino acids: CASSLDQTGTDTQYF. In DNA form, the CDR3 reads TGTGCCAGCAGCTTGGATCAGACAGGCACAGATACGCAGTATTTT.

Comments on this clonotype: This sequence may be a read error, since a much larger clone differs from it by one base. V usage is TRBV7-9 and J usage is TRBJ2-5; 7 bases agree with TRBD1. Germline lookup yields CDR1 SEHNR and CDR2 FQNEAQ (reference sequence). The CDR3 loop spans 16 amino acids. CDR3 DNA sequence: TGTACCAGCAGCTTAGGACAGGACTCCCACCAAGAGACCCAGTACTTC. It yields the protein CTSSLGQDSHQETQYF.

The chain recombines TRBV29-1 with TRBJ1-3; D not resolved. V was cut by 8 bases and J by 1 base, with 9 bases left in between. The length of the CDR3 is 12 residues. Germline assignment: CDR1 SQVTM and CDR2 ANQGSEA. The CDR3 coding sequence is TGCAGCACCCGGGGATCTGGAAACACCATATATTTT. This gives the protein CSTRGSGNTIYF. Supplemented by reference TRBV29-1 and TRBJ1-3, the full variable domain reads SAVISQKPSRDICQRGTSLTIQCQVDSQVTMMFWYRQQPGQSLTLIATANQGSEATYESGFVIDKFPISRPNLTFSTLTVSNMSPEDSSIYLCSTRGSGNTIYFGEGSWLTVV.